Below are 27 T cell receptor beta chains sequenced from a single sample in a study of cytomegalovirus exposure and HLA in healthy donors (dated by TCRdb to 2016 to 2017). The library was produced with the immunoSEQ multiplex PCR assay. The multiplex PCR relied on a mix of 60 forward primers for TCR Vbeta segments and 13 reverse primers for TCR Jbeta segments. TCRdb limited this immuneACCESS table to in-frame rearrangements with V and J called. A share of clones is missing; checked studies link under half to unresolved V genes, and the rest is unexplained. A total of about 130,000 clones appear in this sample, 65% to 80% of them only once. Jointly, the top ten make up 6.5% to 7% of the sample. Sequencing was done on a sample of PBMCs. All receptors come from a man aged 40-55 years in good health and CMV-seropositive.

This sequence joins TRBV28 and TRBJ2-3; 7 nucleotides match TRBD2. CDR3 length equals 15 residues. Germline CDR1 MDHEN, CDR2 SYDVKM. V lost 11 bases to trimming and J lost 1 base; unmatched junction nucleotides: 12. CDR3 in DNA: TGTGCCCTGGCCGGGCTAGCGGAGGGCACAGATACGCAGTATTTT. Protein: CALAGLAEGTDTQYF. Filled out from reference TRBV28 and TRBJ2-3, the complete variable domain reads DVKVTQSSRYLVKRTGEKVFLECVQDMDHENMFWYRQDPGLGLRLIYFSYDVKMKEKGDIPEGYSVSREKKERFSLILESASTNQTSMYLCALAGLAEGTDTQYFGPGTRLTVL.

The V and J genes are TRBV6-1 and TRBJ1-5; D is possibly TRBD1 (6 bases). The germline CDR1 and CDR2 sequences are MNHNS and SASEGT. V was trimmed by 7 bases and J by 2 bases, leaving 21 bases between them. The CDR3 spans 17 residues. This CDR3 reads CASTDRVGRQGNQPQHF. In DNA, the CDR3 is TGTGCCAGCACTGACAGAGTCGGTAGACAGGGCAATCAGCCCCAGCATTTT.

V gene TRBV19 combines with J gene TRBJ1-1; 7 positions match TRBD1. Germline CDR1 LNHDA, CDR2 SQIVND (reference sequence). V lost 4 bases and J lost 4; bases outside the gene matches: 6. The CDR3 is made up of 14 amino acids. The CDR3 protein is CASSRGGGVTEAFF. The CDR3 nucleotides read TGTGCCAGTAGTAGAGGAGGGGGCGTCACTGAAGCTTTCTTT.

The chain combines TRBV4-2 with TRBJ2-2; TRBD1 aligns across 9 bases. The CDR3 sequence is 16 residues long. With 0 bases clipped from V and 4 bases from J, the junction kept 3 bases outside the gene matches. CDR1 LGHNA and CDR2 YNFKEQ come from the germline V gene. The CDR3 reads CASSQDGQGFTGELFF. In DNA form, the CDR3 reads TGTGCCAGCAGCCAAGATGGACAGGGGTTCACCGGGGAGCTGTTTTTT.

The chain is built from TRBV6-6 and TRBJ2-7, with 11 positions matching TRBD2. Looked up from germline, CDR1 is MNHNY and CDR2 is SVGAGI (reference sequence). The CDR3 has 16 residues. V dropped 2 bases and J dropped 7; count of bases not matched to a gene: 10. The CDR3 here is CASSYALAGAKWEQYF. CDR3 sequence (DNA): TGTGCCAGCAGTTACGCACTAGCGGGAGCCAAGTGGGAGCAGTACTTC.

The rearrangement joins TRBV18 to TRBJ1-1, with D possibly TRBD1 on 5 matching bases. CDR1 KGHSH and CDR2 LQKENI come from the germline V gene. The CDR3 totals 17 residues. The V and J ends lost 5 bases and 4 bases respectively, with 23 bases between them. CDR3 sequence: CASSEGPGGARGTEAFF. The DNA for the CDR3 is TGTGCCAGCTCAGAAGGTCCGGGCGGCGCAAGGGGCACTGAAGCTTTCTTT.

The chain carries TRBV19 and TRBJ1-5, with TRBD1 matching over 7 bases. The trim removed 9 bases at V and 3 bases at J, leaving 8 bases unmatched. There are 14 residues in the CDR3. Per the germline V gene, CDR1 is LNHDA and CDR2 is SQIVND (reference sequence). The CDR3 spells CASGRGQLNQPQHF. CDR3 nucleotide sequence: TGTGCCAGCGGGAGGGGACAGCTCAATCAGCCCCAGCATTTT. The variable domain in full, with the rest retrieved from reference TRBV19 and TRBJ1-5, is DGGITQSPKYLFRKEGQNVTLSCEQNLNHDAMYWYRQDPGQGLRLIYYSQIVNDFQKGDIAEGYSVSREKKESFPLTVTSAQKNPTAFYLCASGRGQLNQPQHFGDGTRLSIL.

This clone has a handful of counts. The chain links TRBV5-1 to TRBJ2-6; 10 nucleotides match TRBD2. The CDR3 loop spans 17 amino acids. Germline V gives CDR1 SGHRS, CDR2 YFSETQ. V shed 5 bases, J shed 0 bases, and the junction held 5 bases outside the gene matches. This CDR3 reads CASSTSGIRSGANVLTF. The CDR3, as DNA: TGCGCCAGCAGTACTAGCGGGATACGCTCTGGGGCCAACGTCCTGACTTTC.

The chain combines TRBV27 with TRBJ2-7; D remains unclear. Per germline, CDR1 MNHEY and CDR2 SMNVEV (reference sequence). V lost 3 bases to trimming and J lost 0 bases, with 12 bases between them. The CDR3 loop spans 15 amino acids. In DNA form, the CDR3 reads TGTGCCAGCAGTTTGAACTTCCCATTCTCCTACGAGCAGTACTTC. Amino acid sequence: CASSLNFPFSYEQYF.

The J gene is TRBJ1-2, the V gene TRBV6-5, with 8 nucleotides matching TRBD1. V lost 6 bases, J lost 7 bases, and 7 bases stayed unmatched. This CDR3 has 13 residues. The V gene's germline CDR1 is MNHEY and CDR2 SVGAGI. CDR3 in DNA: TGTGCCAGCAGCCCGGACAGGGCTCGTGGCTACACCTTC. Amino acids: CASSPDRARGYTF.

V is TRBV7-9 and J is TRBJ2-3; weak D call: TRBD1 (5 bases). The CDR3 runs 15 residues. CDR1 is SEHNR, CDR2 FQNEAQ, per germline (reference sequence). V lost 5 bases and J lost 0, with 12 bases in between. In DNA, the CDR3 is TGTGCCAGCAGCCCCGCAGGGCTGAGCACAGATACGCAGTATTTT. The encoded protein is CASSPAGLSTDTQYF.

In its sample, this clone was seen a few times. CDR3 protein: CASSFDRRNTEAFF. In nucleotides, the CDR3 is TGCGCCAGCAGCTTCGACAGAAGGAACACTGAAGCTTTCTTT. This chain links TRBV5-1 with TRBJ1-1; possible D gene TRBD1, 5 bases. CDR3 length: 14 residues. With 2 bases removed from V and 1 base from J, the gap between germline ends came to 9 bases. Per the germline V gene, CDR1 is SGHRS and CDR2 is YFSETQ.

This clone was counted a single time. V gene TRBV7-6 combines with J gene TRBJ2-1, with 10 bases fitting TRBD1. Germline CDR1 reads SGHVS; CDR2 reads FNYEAQ. The CDR3 is 14 amino acids. Trimming removed 4 bases from V and 9 bases from J; junction bases left unmatched: 6. The CDR3 region is CASSSWTGGREQFF. CDR3 coding DNA: TGTGCCAGCAGCTCTTGGACAGGGGGACGTGAGCAGTTCTTC.

The genes are TRBV6-1 and TRBJ2-7; 7 nucleotides line up with TRBD2. CDR3 size: 15 residues. Looked up from germline, CDR1 is MNHNS and CDR2 is SASEGT. Germline trimming cut 3 bases from V and 2 bases from J; bases unmatched to any gene: 7. The DNA of the CDR3 is TGTGCCAGCAGTGATTTTAAGGGAGGGGCCTACGAGCAGTACTTC. This encodes CASSDFKGGAYEQYF.

J is TRBJ2-3 and V is TRBV5-1, with D possibly matching TRBD1 (6 bases). Trimming stripped 0 bases from V and 2 bases from J, with 16 bases between. Germline V gene sequence: CDR1 SGHRS, CDR2 YFSETQ. The CDR3 runs to 17 residues. CDR3 coding DNA: TGCGCCAGCAGCTTGGATGGGGGCACAGGGAACACAGATACGCAGTATTTT. The encoded protein is CASSLDGGTGNTDTQYF.

The rearrangement joins TRBV11-3 to TRBJ2-2, with TRBD2 matching 8 bases. This CDR3 spans 16 amino acids. Germline assignment: CDR1 SGHNT and CDR2 YENEEA. V lost 1 base and J lost 10; bases outside the gene matches: 11. This chain's CDR3 is CASSLGSSGAPEELFF. CDR3 sequence (DNA): TGTGCCAGCAGCTTAGGGAGTAGCGGGGCCCCGGAGGAGCTGTTTTTT.

V gene TRBV6-1 combines with J gene TRBJ2-1; TRBD1 matches at 10 bases. The V gene end was trimmed by 4 bases and the J gene end by 7 bases; junction bases not matched to a gene: 13. Germline V gives CDR1 MNHNS, CDR2 SASEGT. The CDR3 totals 17 residues. CDR3 amino acids: CASSVYSGTGDRNEQFF. Here the CDR3 DNA reads TGTGCCAGCAGTGTTTACTCCGGGACAGGGGACCGAAATGAGCAGTTCTTC.

The CDR3 reads CASSLGGPTVYEQYF. CDR3 DNA sequence: TGTGCCAGCAGCTTGGGGGGGCCAACCGTCTACGAGCAGTACTTC. The genes are TRBV5-8 and TRBJ2-7; D is possibly TRBD1 (6 bases). V was pared by 0 bases and J by 3 bases, with 13 bases between. The CDR3 has 15 amino acids. Germline-derived CDR1 and CDR2 are SGHTS and YDEGEE.

This clone was observed a handful of times. The gene calls are TRBV19 and TRBJ2-3, with D possibly matching TRBD2 (6 bases). The CDR3 contains 16 residues. With 3 bases removed from V and 8 bases from J, the gap between germline ends came to 21 bases. Germline assignment: CDR1 LNHDA and CDR2 SQIVND (reference sequence). CDR3 DNA sequence: TGTGCCAGTAGTATTGAGTCTAGCGTTAAGCGAGGTACGCAGTATTTT. Translating gives CASSIESSVKRGTQYF.

V usage is TRBV30 and J usage is TRBJ2-2, with 8 bases aligning to TRBD2. CDR3 length: 15 amino acids. J lost 2 bases, V lost 1 base, and 3 bases had no gene match. Germline V gene sequence: CDR1 GTSNPN, CDR2 SVGIG (reference sequence). Here the CDR3 reads CAWSALAGNTGELFF. In nucleotides, the CDR3 is TGTGCCTGGAGTGCCTTAGCGGGAAACACCGGGGAGCTGTTTTTT.

This rearrangement joins TRBV10-3 to TRBJ2-3; 12 bases line up with TRBD1. Germline lookup yields CDR1 ENHRY and CDR2 SYGVKD. CDR3 length: 16 residues. V was clipped by 4 bases and J by 1 base; unmatched bases: 3. The CDR3 here is CAISAGQGAGTDTQYF. The CDR3 DNA sequence: TGTGCCATCAGTGCGGGACAGGGGGCAGGCACAGATACGCAGTATTTT.

Comment on this clone: Other DNA sequences in the sample encode the same CDR3. The rearrangement joins TRBV2 to TRBJ1-1; D is perhaps TRBD1 (5 bases). Germline assignment: CDR1 SNHLY and CDR2 FYNNEI. Trimming stripped 6 bases from V and 3 bases from J, with 14 bases between. The CDR3 totals 14 residues. CDR3 coding DNA: TGTGCCAGCAGAACCCGGGGGTCCGACACTGAAGCTTTCTTT. It yields the protein CASRTRGSDTEAFF.

The V call is TRBV28, the J call TRBJ1-2; 10 bases match TRBD1. This CDR3 has 18 amino acids. Germline CDR1 reads MDHEN; CDR2 reads SYDVKM. V was clipped by 3 bases and J by 0 bases; unmatched bases: 10. The chain's CDR3 is CASSLTGGDFLANYGYTF. CDR3 in DNA: TGTGCCAGCAGTTTGACAGGGGGCGATTTTTTAGCTAACTATGGCTACACCTTC.

The V and J genes are TRBV10-1 and TRBJ1-6; D is undetermined. The CDR3 has 12 amino acids. V gave up 9 bases and J gave up 13 bases, with 16 bases separating them. Germline CDR1 reads WNHNN; CDR2 reads SYGVQD (reference sequence). The CDR3 loop is CASGEMVGPLHF. CDR3 coding DNA: TGCGCCAGTGGAGAGATGGTCGGGCCCCTCCACTTT.

This clone was picked up a small number of times. The J gene is TRBJ1-4, the V gene TRBV7-2; tentative D call: TRBD1 (5 bases). Between the trimmed V and J ends, which lost 4 bases and 7 bases, there was a span of 10 bases. The CDR3 sequence is 13 residues long. Germline V gene data show CDR1 as SGHTA and CDR2 as FQGNSA. CDR3 protein: CASSSPGGEKLFF. The CDR3 DNA sequence: TGTGCCAGCAGCTCGCCCGGGGGTGAAAAACTGTTTTTT.

The rearrangement uses TRBV12-5 and TRBJ1-2; the match to TRBD1 covers 8 bases. V trimming: 1 base; J trimming: 8 bases; junction bases outside the gene matches: 6. CDR1 and CDR2 (germline): LGHNT, FRNRAP. This CDR3 has 14 amino acids. The CDR3 DNA reads as TGTGCTAGTGGTTTGGGGCAGGGGGCTCTCGGCTACACCTTC. Protein sequence: CASGLGQGALGYTF.

The chain links TRBV7-9 to TRBJ1-2, with D uncertain. Per germline, CDR1 SEHNR and CDR2 FQNEAQ (reference sequence). The V end lost 3 bases, the J end lost 6 bases, and 5 bases lay between the germline ends. The CDR3 has 11 residues. The CDR3 nucleotides are TGTGCCAGCAGCTTTCGAGATGGCTACACCTTC. Encoded protein: CASSFRDGYTF.